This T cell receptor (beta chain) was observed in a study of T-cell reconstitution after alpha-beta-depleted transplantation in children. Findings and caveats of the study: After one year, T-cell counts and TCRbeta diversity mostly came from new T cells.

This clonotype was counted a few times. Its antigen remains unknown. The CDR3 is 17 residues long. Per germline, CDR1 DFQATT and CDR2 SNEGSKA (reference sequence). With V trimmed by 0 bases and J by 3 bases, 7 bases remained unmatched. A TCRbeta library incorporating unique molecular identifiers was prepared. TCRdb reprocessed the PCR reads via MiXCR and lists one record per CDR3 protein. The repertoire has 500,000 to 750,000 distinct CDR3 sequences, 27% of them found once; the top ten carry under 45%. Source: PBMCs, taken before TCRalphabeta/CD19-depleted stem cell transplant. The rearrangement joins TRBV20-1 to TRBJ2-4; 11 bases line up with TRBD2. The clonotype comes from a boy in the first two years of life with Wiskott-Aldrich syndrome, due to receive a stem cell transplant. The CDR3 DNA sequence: TGCAGTGCTAGAGAGAGGGGACTAGCGGTTCACAAAAACATTCAGTACTTC. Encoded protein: CSARERGLAVHKNIQYF.